A selection of T cell receptor beta chains follows, all from one sample in a study of regulatory T cells in long-lasting Graves disease. TCRdb redid the calling of the multiplex PCR reads with MiXCR, one entry per CDR3 protein. In the table there are 540,000 or so distinct CDR3 sequences, approximately 13% of which are singletons. The same sample was also used in a study of T cells in Graves' hyperthyroidism and ophthalmopathy.

The material was peripheral blood mononuclear cells (PBMCs), obtained at new diagnosis, from a patient treated with antithyroid drugs. The receptor set was obtained from a man aged 30 to 39 with Graves disease. Both conserved end residues are part of each CDR3. Fields, in order: D gene, J gene, V gene, clone size, CDR3 protein, CDR3 DNA. A D gene is named only where the DNA matches it firmly. Where a row states a size, it is once, few, many or the class of an expanded clone; other rows omit it.

D gene: -; J gene: TRBJ2-6; V gene: TRBV2; clone size: many; CDR3 protein: CATTFDGSSGANVLTF; CDR3 DNA: TGTGCCACCACCTTCGACGGTAGCTCTGGGGCCAACGTCCTGACTTTC
D gene: TRBD1; J gene: TRBJ1-2; V gene: TRBV2; clone size: many; CDR3 protein: CATSSDRTNYGYTF; CDR3 DNA: TGTGCCACCTCCTCGGACAGGACTAACTATGGCTACACCTTC
D gene: TRBD2; J gene: TRBJ2-1; V gene: TRBV7-9; clone size: many; CDR3 protein: CASSSRGGAYNEQFF; CDR3 DNA: TGTGCCAGCAGCTCCCGCGGGGGTGCCTACAATGAGCAGTTCTTC
D gene: -; J gene: TRBJ1-3; V gene: TRBV19; clone size: -; CDR3 protein: CASSMRRDTIYF; CDR3 DNA: TGTGCCAGTAGTATGCGGCGAGACACCATATATTTT
D gene: -; J gene: TRBJ1-2; V gene: TRBV4-1; clone size: -; CDR3 protein: CASSRERTLPGGGYTF; CDR3 DNA: TGCGCCAGCAGCCGAGAGAGGACACTACCCGGGGGTGGCTACACCTTC
D gene: -; J gene: TRBJ1-1; V gene: TRBV7-9; clone size: few; CDR3 protein: CASSLRTQNTEAFF; CDR3 DNA: TGTGCCAGCAGCTTACGGACTCAGAACACTGAAGCTTTCTTT
D gene: -; J gene: TRBJ1-4; V gene: TRBV7-9; clone size: -; CDR3 protein: CASSPQTGSTNEKLFF; CDR3 DNA: TGTGCCAGCAGCCCCCAGACGGGGTCGACTAATGAAAAACTGTTTTTT
D gene: TRBD1; J gene: TRBJ2-5; V gene: TRBV2; clone size: many; CDR3 protein: CASSWGQAETQYF; CDR3 DNA: TGTGCCAGCAGTTGGGGACAGGCAGAGACCCAGTACTTC
D gene: -; J gene: TRBJ2-2; V gene: TRBV18; clone size: -; CDR3 protein: CASSPPGQPTGELFF; CDR3 DNA: TGTGCCAGCTCACCACCGGGACAACCAACCGGGGAGCTGTTTTTT
D gene: -; J gene: TRBJ2-5; V gene: TRBV6-1; clone size: many; CDR3 protein: CASSRQAETQYF; CDR3 DNA: TGTGCCAGCAGTCGACAGGCAGAGACCCAGTACTTC
D gene: -; J gene: TRBJ2-1; V gene: TRBV29-1; clone size: many; CDR3 protein: CSVESGGRIYNEQFF; CDR3 DNA: TGCAGCGTTGAATCAGGGGGGCGGATTTACAATGAGCAGTTCTTC